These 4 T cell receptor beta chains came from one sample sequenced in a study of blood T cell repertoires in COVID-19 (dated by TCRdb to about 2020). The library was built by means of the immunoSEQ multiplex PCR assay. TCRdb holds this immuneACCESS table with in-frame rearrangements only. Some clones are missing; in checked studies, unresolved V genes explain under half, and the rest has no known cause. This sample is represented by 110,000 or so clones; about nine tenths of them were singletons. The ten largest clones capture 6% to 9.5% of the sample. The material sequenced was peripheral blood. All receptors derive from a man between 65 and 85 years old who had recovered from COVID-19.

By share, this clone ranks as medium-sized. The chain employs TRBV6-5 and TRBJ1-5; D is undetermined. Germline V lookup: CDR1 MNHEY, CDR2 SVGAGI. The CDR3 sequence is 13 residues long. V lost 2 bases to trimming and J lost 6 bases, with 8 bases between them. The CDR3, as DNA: TGTGCCAGCAGTTACAGGGCGGGTCAGCCCCAGCATTTT. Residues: CASSYRAGQPQHF.

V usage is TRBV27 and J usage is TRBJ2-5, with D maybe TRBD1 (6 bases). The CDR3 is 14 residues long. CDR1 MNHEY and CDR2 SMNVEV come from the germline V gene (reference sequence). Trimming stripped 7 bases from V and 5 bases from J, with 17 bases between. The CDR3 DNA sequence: TGTGCCAGCATCCCTTCTAGGGGGTCCGAGACCCAGTACTTC. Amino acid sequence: CASIPSRGSETQYF.

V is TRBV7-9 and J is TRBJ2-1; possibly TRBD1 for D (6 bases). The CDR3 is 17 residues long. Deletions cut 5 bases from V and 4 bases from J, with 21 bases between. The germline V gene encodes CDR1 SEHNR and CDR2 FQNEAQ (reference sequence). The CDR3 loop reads CASSHQVGGRMYNEQFF. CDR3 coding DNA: TGTGCCAGCAGCCACCAAGTAGGGGGACGGATGTACAATGAGCAGTTCTTC.

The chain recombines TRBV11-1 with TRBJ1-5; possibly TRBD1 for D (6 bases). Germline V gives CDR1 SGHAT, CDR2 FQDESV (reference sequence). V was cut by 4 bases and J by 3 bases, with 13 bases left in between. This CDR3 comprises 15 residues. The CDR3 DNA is TGTGCCAGCAGCTCAAGACAGGAAACCAATCAGCCCCAGCATTTT. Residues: CASSSRQETNQPQHF.